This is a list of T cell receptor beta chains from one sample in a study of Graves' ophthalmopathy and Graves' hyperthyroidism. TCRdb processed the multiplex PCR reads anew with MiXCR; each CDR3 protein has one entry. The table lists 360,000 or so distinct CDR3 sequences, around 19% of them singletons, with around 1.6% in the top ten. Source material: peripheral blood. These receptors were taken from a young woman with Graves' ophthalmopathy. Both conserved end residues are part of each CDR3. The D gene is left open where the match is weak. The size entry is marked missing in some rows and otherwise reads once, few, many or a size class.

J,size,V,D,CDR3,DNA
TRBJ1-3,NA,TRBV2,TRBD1,CASSAILGTARSGNTIYF,TGTGCCAGCAGTGCAATTCTTGGGACAGCCAGATCTGGAAACACCATATATTTT
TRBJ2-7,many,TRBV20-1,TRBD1,CSSKGDRTYEQYF,TGCAGTAGTAAGGGGGACAGAACCTACGAGCAGTACTTC
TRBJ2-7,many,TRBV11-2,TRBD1,CASSFGILTGNPFYEQYF,TGTGCCAGCAGCTTCGGGATTCTGACAGGGAACCCCTTCTACGAGCAGTACTTC
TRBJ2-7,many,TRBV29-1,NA,CSAQGSPAPEQYF,TGCAGCGCTCAGGGTTCTCCTGCTCCCGAGCAGTACTTC
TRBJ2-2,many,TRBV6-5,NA,CASRWNTGELFF,TGTGCCAGCCGTTGGAACACCGGGGAGCTGTTTTTT
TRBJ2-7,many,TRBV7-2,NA,CASSRPGVGLYEQYF,TGTGCCAGCAGCCGACCGGGGGTGGGGTTATACGAGCAGTACTTC
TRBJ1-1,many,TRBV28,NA,CASSIRDTEAFF,TGTGCCAGCAGTATCAGGGACACTGAAGCTTTCTTT
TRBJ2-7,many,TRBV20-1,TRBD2,CSARDIGLAGDEQYF,TGCAGTGCTAGAGATATTGGACTAGCGGGAGACGAGCAGTACTTC
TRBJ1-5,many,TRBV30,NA,CAWSARGSTKLEPQHF,TGTGCCTGGAGTGCCCGGGGGTCCACCAAGTTGGAGCCCCAGCATTTT
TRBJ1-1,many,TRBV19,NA,CASPHKGWVTEAFF,TGTGCCAGCCCCCACAAGGGGTGGGTCACTGAAGCTTTCTTT
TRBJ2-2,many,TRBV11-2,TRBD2,CASSFSSDWGGANTGELFF,TGTGCCAGCAGCTTCTCCTCGGACTGGGGGGGAGCCAACACCGGGGAGCTGTTTTTT
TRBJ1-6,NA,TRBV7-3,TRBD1,CASSSDRDSPLHF,TGTGCCAGCAGCTCCGACAGGGATTCACCCCTCCACTTT
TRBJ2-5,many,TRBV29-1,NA,CSAGGAEAQYF,TGCAGCGCTGGGGGCGCGGAGGCCCAGTACTTC
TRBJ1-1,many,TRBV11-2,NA,CASSSKVWTAVGTEAFF,TGTGCCAGCAGCTCCAAGGTTTGGACCGCCGTAGGGACTGAAGCTTTCTTT
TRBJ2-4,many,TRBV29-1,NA,CSALSAGSAIQYF,TGCAGCGCCCTTTCGGCAGGGAGCGCCATTCAGTACTTC
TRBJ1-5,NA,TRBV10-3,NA,CAISEGAGSNQPQHF,TGTGCCATCAGTGAAGGGGCAGGCAGCAATCAGCCCCAGCATTTT